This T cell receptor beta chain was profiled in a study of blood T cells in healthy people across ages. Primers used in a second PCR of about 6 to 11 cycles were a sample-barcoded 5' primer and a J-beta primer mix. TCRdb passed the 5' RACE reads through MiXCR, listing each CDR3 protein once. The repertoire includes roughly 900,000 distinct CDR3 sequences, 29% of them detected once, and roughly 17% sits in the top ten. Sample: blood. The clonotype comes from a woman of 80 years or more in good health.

The chain's CDR3 is CATSKTFGANTEAFF. Written as DNA, the CDR3 is TGTGCCACCAGCAAAACCTTTGGGGCGAACACTGAAGCTTTCTTT. The J gene is TRBJ1-1, the V gene TRBV15; TRBD1 is a possible D gene (5 bases). From germline, CDR1 is LNHNV and CDR2 YYDKDF (reference sequence). The ends were cut back, 4 bases at V and 1 base at J, with 13 bases in the middle. CDR3 length: 15 residues. The full variable domain, its missing parts supplied by reference TRBV15 and TRBJ1-1, is DAMVIQNPRYQVTQFGKPVTLSCSQTLNHNVMYWYQQKSSQAPKLLFHYYDKDFNNEADTPDNFQSRRPNTSFCFLDIRSPGLGDTAMYLCATSKTFGANTEAFFGQGTRLTVV.